This is a list of T cell receptor beta chains from one sample in a study of cytomegalovirus exposure and HLA in healthy donors. TCRdb keeps only in-frame clones here, not all; method: immunoSEQ multiplex PCR. The table lists 100,000 to 150,000 clones. Sequencing was performed on PBMCs. The receptors shown here come from a man aged 18-30 years in good health and CMV-seronegative. Each CDR3 is given with its conserved first and last residue. A D gene is named only where the DNA matches it firmly.

v_gene,d_gene,j_gene,CDR3aa,CDR3nt
TRBV6-5,-,TRBJ1-6,CASSYSSTYNSPLHF,TGTGCCAGCAGTTACTCGAGCACCTATAATTCACCCCTCCACTTT
TRBV19,TRBD1,TRBJ2-7,CASSIPRTGGSYEQYF,TGTGCCAGTAGTATACCTCGGACAGGGGGCTCCTACGAGCAGTACTTC
TRBV27,-,TRBJ1-2,CASSSLFQGNGYTF,TGTGCCAGCTCCTCGCTTTTTCAGGGTAATGGCTACACCTTC
TRBV6-5,TRBD1,TRBJ2-7,CASKDPGQGFYEQYF,TGTGCCAGCAAGGATCCGGGACAGGGGTTCTACGAGCAGTACTTC
TRBV6-5,TRBD2,TRBJ2-3,CASRLAGSTDTQYF,TGTGCCAGCAGGCTAGCGGGAAGCACAGATACGCAGTATTTT
TRBV5-6,TRBD1,TRBJ1-1,CASRLPSGTGSTEAFF,TGTGCCAGCAGGTTACCCTCCGGGACAGGGTCCACTGAAGCTTTCTTT
TRBV6-5,TRBD2,TRBJ2-7,CASSLGRPYEQYF,TGTGCCAGCAGCCTCGGGAGGCCGTACGAGCAGTACTTC
TRBV5-1,TRBD2,TRBJ2-7,CASSLAGGGLYEQYF,TGCGCCAGCAGCTTGGCGGGGGGGGGACTTTACGAGCAGTACTTC
TRBV12-5,-,TRBJ2-7,CASGPHSYEQYF,TGTGCTAGTGGTCCCCACTCCTACGAGCAGTACTTC
TRBV27,TRBD2,TRBJ2-3,CASSVSGTSTDTQYF,TGTGCCAGCAGTGTTAGCGGGACTAGCACAGATACGCAGTATTTT
TRBV30,-,TRBJ1-6,CAWRFTGSSYNSPLHF,TGTGCCTGGAGATTCACAGGGAGCTCCTATAATTCACCCCTCCACTTT
TRBV28,-,TRBJ1-5,CASSSVDQPQHF,TGTGCCAGCAGCTCGGTTGATCAGCCCCAGCATTTT
TRBV28,TRBD2,TRBJ2-7,CASGIAGVETYEQYF,TGTGCCAGCGGTATCGCGGGGGTAGAGACCTACGAGCAGTACTTC
TRBV2,TRBD2,TRBJ2-5,CASRVAGAKQYF,TGTGCCAGCAGGGTAGCGGGAGCTAAGCAGTACTTC
TRBV4-2,TRBD2,TRBJ2-7,CASSFGGRNDEQYF,TGTGCCAGCAGCTTTGGCGGGAGGAACGACGAGCAGTACTTC
TRBV29-1,-,TRBJ2-3,CSVEKGLLGTDTQYF,TGCAGCGTTGAAAAGGGGCTGCTGGGCACAGATACGCAGTATTTT
TRBV28,TRBD2,TRBJ2-1,CASMGLAYNNEQFF,TGTGCCAGCATGGGACTAGCGTACAACAATGAGCAGTTCTTC
TRBV7-9,TRBD1,TRBJ2-2,CASSFGTGGFVGELFF,TGTGCCAGCAGCTTTGGGACAGGGGGGTTCGTCGGGGAGCTGTTTTTT
TRBV10-3,-,TRBJ2-7,CAISNFPEQYF,TGTGCCATCTCTAATTTCCCCGAGCAGTACTTC
TRBV5-1,TRBD1,TRBJ1-4,CASSLAEQGGAPWEKLFF,TGCGCCAGCAGCTTGGCCGAACAAGGGGGCGCCCCATGGGAAAAACTGTTTTTT
TRBV20-1,-,TRBJ2-5,CSANREETQYF,TGCAGTGCCAACCGCGAAGAGACCCAGTACTTC
TRBV4-1,TRBD2,TRBJ2-7,CASSPRGVAGVSYEQYF,TGCGCCAGCAGCCCCCGAGGGGTAGCGGGAGTTTCCTACGAGCAGTACTTC
TRBV15,-,TRBJ1-6,CATTPNRESPLHF,TGTGCCACCACCCCTAACAGGGAGTCACCCCTCCACTTT
TRBV29-1,TRBD2,TRBJ2-1,CSVAGTSATSSYNEQFF,TGCAGCGTGGCCGGGACTAGCGCTACTAGCTCCTACAATGAGCAGTTCTTC
TRBV2,-,TRBJ1-1,CASTDSMNTEAFF,TGTGCCAGTACGGACAGCATGAACACTGAAGCTTTCTTT
TRBV7-2,-,TRBJ2-2,CASSLRFGRVNTGELFF,TGTGCCAGCAGCTTAAGATTCGGCAGGGTGAACACCGGGGAGCTGTTTTTT
TRBV5-4,-,TRBJ2-7,CASSDGSSYEQYF,TGTGCCAGCAGCGACGGTAGCTCCTACGAGCAGTACTTC
TRBV28,TRBD1,TRBJ2-6,CASSRTGGSHSSGANVLTF,TGTGCCAGCAGCAGGACAGGGGGCTCCCACAGCTCTGGGGCCAACGTCCTGACTTTC
TRBV12-5,TRBD1,TRBJ1-1,CASGLAPTGGQTEAFF,TGTGCTAGTGGTTTGGCCCCTACAGGGGGGCAAACTGAAGCTTTCTTT
TRBV7-9,-,TRBJ1-2,CASSLWQNYGYTF,TGTGCCAGCAGCTTATGGCAAAACTATGGCTACACCTTC
TRBV7-9,-,TRBJ1-2,CASPLRETGYGYTF,TGTGCCAGCCCCCTCAGGGAAACCGGCTATGGCTACACCTTC
TRBV18,-,TRBJ1-1,CASSPRQEGMNTEAFF,TGTGCCAGCTCACCCCGACAGGAAGGTATGAACACTGAAGCTTTCTTT
TRBV5-6,-,TRBJ2-6,CASSLDRAGANVLTF,TGTGCCAGCAGCTTGGACAGGGCTGGGGCCAACGTCCTGACTTTC
TRBV7-9,TRBD1,TRBJ1-1,CASSNRDSSFTEAFF,TGTGCCAGCAGTAACCGGGACAGTTCTTTCACTGAAGCTTTCTTT
TRBV10-2,TRBD2,TRBJ2-1,CASTHPGLAGFDEQFF,TGCGCCAGCACCCACCCCGGACTAGCGGGATTCGATGAGCAGTTCTTC
TRBV28,-,TRBJ1-5,CASSSVYQPQHF,TGTGCCAGCAGTTCAGTGTATCAGCCCCAGCATTTT
TRBV5-1,TRBD1,TRBJ2-7,CASSLGDRISYEQYF,TGCGCCAGCAGCTTGGGGGACAGGATCTCCTACGAGCAGTACTTC
TRBV7-9,-,TRBJ1-1,CASSRTEAFF,TGTGCCAGCAGCCGCACTGAAGCTTTCTTT
TRBV7-7,-,TRBJ2-7,CASSTRDGLPYEQYF,TGTGCTAGCAGTACGCGGGACGGCCTTCCCTACGAGCAGTACTTC
TRBV6-1,-,TRBJ1-2,CASRRTGAKGYTF,TGTGCCAGCCGACGAACAGGAGCCAAAGGCTACACCTTC
TRBV30,-,TRBJ1-4,CAWSVPVGRRESEKLFF,TGTGCCTGGAGTGTACCGGTAGGGAGGCGTGAGAGTGAAAAACTGTTTTTT
TRBV7-2,-,TRBJ2-5,CASSLAGGSNQETQYF,TGTGCCAGCAGCTTAGCTGGGGGCTCAAACCAAGAGACCCAGTACTTC
TRBV4-1,-,TRBJ1-1,CASSQKAGRDTEAFF,TGCGCCAGCAGCCAAAAAGCGGGTAGGGACACTGAAGCTTTCTTT
TRBV27,-,TRBJ1-2,CASAAGYSYYGYTF,TGTGCCAGCGCCGCTGGGTACAGCTACTATGGCTACACCTTC
TRBV4-1,-,TRBJ1-1,CASRSPGSRIIMNTEAFF,TGCGCCAGCAGGTCCCCCGGTTCCCGAATAATCATGAACACTGAAGCTTTCTTT
TRBV6-5,-,TRBJ2-7,CASSGTGHPFYEQYF,TGTGCCAGCAGTGGTACGGGACACCCCTTCTACGAGCAGTACTTC
TRBV5-1,-,TRBJ2-7,CASSLAGQGDEQYF,TGCGCCAGCAGCTTGGCGGGTCAGGGCGACGAGCAGTACTTC
TRBV10-2,TRBD1,TRBJ2-7,CASSVRQGSYEQYF,TGCGCCAGCAGTGTAAGACAGGGTTCCTACGAGCAGTACTTC
TRBV30,-,TRBJ2-1,CAWSGAPTHNEQFF,TGTGCCTGGAGTGGAGCCCCTACCCACAATGAGCAGTTCTTC
TRBV7-6,TRBD1,TRBJ1-2,CASSLVGRRGLGGYGYTF,TGTGCCAGCAGCTTAGTAGGACGCAGGGGGCTCGGAGGCTATGGCTACACCTTC
TRBV4-1,TRBD2,TRBJ2-1,CASSQEGLAGGDEQFF,TGCGCCAGCAGCCAAGAAGGGCTAGCGGGGGGAGATGAGCAGTTCTTC
TRBV4-1,-,TRBJ2-7,CASSLSNEQYF,TGCGCCAGCAGCTTAAGCAACGAGCAGTACTTC
TRBV9,-,TRBJ1-2,CASSAQGGYGYTF,TGTGCCAGCAGCGCCCAGGGAGGCTATGGCTACACCTTC
TRBV7-9,-,TRBJ1-5,CASSSPTGGGSNQPQHF,TGTGCCAGCAGCTCCCCGACCGGGGGGGGGAGCAATCAGCCCCAGCATTTT
TRBV9,TRBD1,TRBJ1-2,CASSVLKTGTGGYTF,TGTGCCAGCAGCGTCCTAAAGACCGGGACAGGGGGCTACACCTTC
TRBV7-2,TRBD2,TRBJ2-7,CASSLRSSGREGPYEQYF,TGTGCCAGCAGCTTAAGGTCTAGCGGTCGCGAGGGCCCCTACGAGCAGTACTTC
TRBV27,-,TRBJ2-1,CASTRGTYNEQFF,TGTGCCAGCACCCGGGGGACCTACAATGAGCAGTTCTTC